This T cell receptor (beta chain) was captured by sequencing in a study of identical twins. TCRdb passed the 5' RACE reads through MiXCR, listing each CDR3 protein once. The data contain hundreds of thousands of distinct CDR3 sequences, around 5.7% of them seen just once; the ten biggest clones take up under 2%. In this sample, this clonotype turned up a few times. All of the donors were Caucasians in good health. Sequencing was performed on naive T cells sorted from blood. The clonotype was recovered from a man aged 18-30 years in good health.

The CDR3 protein is CASSSLAGGPTNEQFF. DNA of the CDR3: TGTGCCAGCAGTTCCTTGGCGGGAGGGCCAACCAATGAGCAGTTCTTC. The chain carries TRBV27 and TRBJ2-1; 9 bases align to TRBD2. J lost 6 bases, V lost 4 bases, and 10 bases had no gene match. CDR1 is MNHEY, CDR2 SMNVEV, per germline (reference sequence). The CDR3 spans 16 residues.